The table lists the clone carrying this T cell receptor beta chain with a few counts. Its antigen is still unknown. V lost 2 bases and J 1 base, leaving 11 bases between the germline ends. CDR3 length equals 15 residues. The germline V gene encodes CDR1 SEHNR and CDR2 FQNEAQ (reference sequence). The second PCR ran about 6 to 11 cycles with a sample-barcoded 5' primer and J-beta primers. From the 5' RACE reads, TCRdb called clonotypes with MiXCR, one entry per CDR3 protein. The data show around 1,000,000 distinct CDR3 sequences, approximately 25% seen once. The data belong to a study of blood T cells in healthy people across ages. Regarding the study as a whole: Changes in expanded clonotypes were possibly confounded, as the CMV status of donors was unknown.

This sample also belongs to another study, concerning T cells of mothers and their children.

The chain links TRBV7-9 to TRBJ1-1; D gene uncertain. The receptor comes from a girl aged 2-10 years in good health. The sample was blood. In nucleotides, the CDR3 is TGTGCCAGCAGCTTATATCGTGAATCGAACACTGAAGCTTTCTTT. Translated: CASSLYRESNTEAFF.